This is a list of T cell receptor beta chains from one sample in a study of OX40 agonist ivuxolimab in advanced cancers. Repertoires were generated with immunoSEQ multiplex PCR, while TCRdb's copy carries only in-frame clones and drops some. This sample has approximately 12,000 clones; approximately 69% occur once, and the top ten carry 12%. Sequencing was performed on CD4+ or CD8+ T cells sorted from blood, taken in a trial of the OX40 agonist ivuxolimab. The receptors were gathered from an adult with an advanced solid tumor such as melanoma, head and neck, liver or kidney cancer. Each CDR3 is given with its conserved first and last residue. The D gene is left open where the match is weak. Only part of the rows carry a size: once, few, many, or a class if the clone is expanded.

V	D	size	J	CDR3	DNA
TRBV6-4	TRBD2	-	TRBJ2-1	CASSRGEASYNEQFF	TGTGCCAGCAGCCGGGGGGAGGCGTCCTACAATGAGCAGTTCTTC
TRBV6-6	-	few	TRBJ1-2	CASSPGPSLYGYTF	TGTGCCAGCAGTCCCGGACCGAGCCTGTATGGCTACACCTTC
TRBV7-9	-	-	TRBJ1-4	CASSNPGDFGEKLFF	TGTGCCAGCAGCAACCCGGGGGACTTCGGTGAAAAACTGTTTTTT
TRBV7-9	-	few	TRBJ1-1	CASSPVRVNTEAFF	TGTGCCAGCAGCCCTGTCAGGGTGAACACTGAAGCTTTCTTT
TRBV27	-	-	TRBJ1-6	CASSSTSRDSPLHF	TGTGCCAGCAGCTCTACAAGTAGGGATTCACCCCTCCACTTT
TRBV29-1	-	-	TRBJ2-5	CSVARGDVQETQYF	TGCAGCGTTGCCAGGGGCGATGTTCAAGAGACCCAATACTTC
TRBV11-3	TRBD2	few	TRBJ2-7	CASSRGDEQYF	TGTGCCAGCAGCCGGGGGGACGAGCAGTACTTC
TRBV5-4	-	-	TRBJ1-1	CASSLGVNTEAFF	TGTGCCAGCAGCTTGGGGGTGAACACTGAAGCTTTCTTT
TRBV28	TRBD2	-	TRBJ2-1	CASSPPGLAGDEQFF	TGTGCCAGCAGTCCCCCGGGACTAGCGGGGGACGAGCAGTTCTTC
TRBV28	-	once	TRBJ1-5	CASSSGTLNQPQHF	TGTGCCAGCAGTTCCGGGACACTAAATCAGCCCCAGCATTTT
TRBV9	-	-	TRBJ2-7	CASSVGGIGYEQYF	TGTGCCAGCAGCGTAGGGGGGATTGGGTACGAGCAGTACTTC
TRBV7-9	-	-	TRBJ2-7	CASSSNNPGDEQYF	TGTGCCAGCAGCTCCAACAACCCGGGGGACGAGCAGTACTTC
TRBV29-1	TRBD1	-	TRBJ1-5	CRETGDGQPQHF	TGCAGGGAAACAGGGGACGGTCAGCCCCAGCATTTT
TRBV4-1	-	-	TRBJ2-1	CASSPMGRPNEQFF	TGCGCCAGCAGCCCCATGGGTAGACCCAATGAGCAGTTCTTC
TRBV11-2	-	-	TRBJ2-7	CASSQGGDYEQYF	TGTGCCAGCAGCCAGGGGGGGGACTACGAGCAGTACTTC
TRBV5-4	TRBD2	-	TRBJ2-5	CASSFNPLAGGETQYF	TGTGCCAGCAGCTTTAACCCACTAGCGGGAGGGGAGACCCAGTACTTC
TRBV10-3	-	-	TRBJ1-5	CAISEIGEVQPQHF	TGTGCCATCAGTGAGATTGGGGAGGTTCAGCCCCAGCATTTT
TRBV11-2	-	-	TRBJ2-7	CASSPASDSSYEQYF	TGTGCCAGCAGTCCCGCTAGCGACAGCTCCTACGAGCAGTACTTC
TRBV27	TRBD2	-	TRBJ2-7	CASRAGGLMVEQYF	TGTGCCAGCAGGGCGGGGGGGCTGATGGTTGAGCAGTACTTC
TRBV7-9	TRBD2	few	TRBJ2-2	CASSLAGGRTGELFF	TGTGCCAGCAGCTTAGCGGGAGGGCGCACCGGGGAGCTGTTTTTT
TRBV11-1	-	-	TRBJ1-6	CASSLEVGISPLHF	TGTGCCAGCAGCTTAGAGGTGGGGATTTCACCCCTCCACTTT
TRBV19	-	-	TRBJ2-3	CASSLGGATDTQYF	TGTGCCAGTAGTCTCGGCGGGGCCACAGATACGCAGTATTTT